This TCR beta chain appears in the sequencing data of a study of blood T cell repertoires in COVID-19. Overall study: The United States, Italy and Spain supplied acute and convalescent COVID-19 samples. From T cells, B-cell-depleted T cells, or PBMCs came the material, which was cDNA or gDNA.

Original methodology: Estimation of nucleated cell counts was performed using reference gene primer amplification. Using immunoSEQ multiplex PCR, the repertoire was profiled, and TCRdb retains in-frame clones only, with some absent. From that table come the V and J calls and clone size; the DNA was used to work out D and trimming. Of roughly 200,000 clones detected, 85% appear once; the ten largest clones hold over 15%. CDR1 and CDR2 (germline): LGHDT, YNNKEL (reference sequence). Trimming stripped 4 bases from V and 5 bases from J, with 11 bases between. The CDR3 has 14 amino acids. This clonotype was sampled from a man in his forties who had recovered from COVID-19. The sequenced material came from PBMCs or T cells enriched from blood (not recorded which). The gene calls are TRBV3-1 (or the pseudogene TRBV3-2) and TRBJ2-2, with D perhaps matching TRBD2 (6 bases). CDR3 loop: CASSPGSGTGELFF. The CDR3 DNA reads TGTGCCAGCAGCCCCGGAAGCGGGACCGGGGAGCTGTTTTTT.